This T cell receptor beta chain was recovered during a study of blood T cell repertoires in COVID-19. The V gene end was trimmed by 6 bases and the J gene end by 1 base; junction bases not matched to a gene: 6. The CDR3 length is 16 residues. CDR1 and CDR2 (germline): SGHTA, FQGNSA. Sequencing was performed with immunoSEQ multiplex PCR; in TCRdb, only in-frame clones are kept and a portion is missing. The repertoire includes approximately 69,000 clones, approximately 80% of them detected once, and about an eighth sits in the top ten. This TCR came from a man aged 50 to 60 with COVID-19, enrolled during active disease. The sample consisted of peripheral blood. The chain has TRBV7-2 and TRBJ2-3; TRBD2 agrees at 11 bases. The CDR3 sequence is CASSNASGGRTDTQYF. CDR3 nucleotide sequence: TGTGCCAGCAGTAACGCTAGCGGGGGGCGCACAGATACGCAGTATTTT. Drawing the rest from reference TRBV7-2 and TRBJ2-3, the complete variable domain is GAGVSQSPSNKVTEKGKDVELRCDPISGHTALYWYRQSLGQGLEFLIYFQGNSAPDKSGLPSDRFSAERTGGSVSTLTIQRTQQEDSAVYLCASSNASGGRTDTQYFGPGTRLTVL.